The next 8 T cell receptor beta chains were all read from a single sample in a study of blood T cell repertoires in COVID-19. Sequenced by immunoSEQ multiplex PCR; TCRdb stores in-frame clones only, minus some. The sample includes 26,000 or so clones, 87% of them seen just once. The sample was peripheral blood. Receptors originate from a man in his fifties or sixties with active COVID-19.

The J gene is TRBJ2-2, the V gene TRBV7-6; weak D call: TRBD2 (6 bases). Between the trimmed V and J ends, which lost 1 base and 6 bases, there was a span of 12 bases. This CDR3 has 15 residues. Germline CDR1 SGHVS, CDR2 FNYEAQ. The CDR3 sequence: CASSLGLARSGELFF. CDR3 nucleotide sequence: TGTGCCAGCAGCTTAGGGCTAGCGAGGTCCGGGGAGCTGTTTTTT. The full variable domain, completed using reference TRBV7-6 and TRBJ2-2, is GAGVSQSPRYKVTKRGQDVALRCDPISGHVSLYWYRQALGQGPEFLTYFNYEAQQDKSGLPNDRFSAERPEGSISTLTIQRTEQRDSAMYRCASSLGLARSGELFFGEGSRLTVL.

This clone appeared once. The rearrangement joins TRBV2 to TRBJ1-1; D not resolved. Per germline, CDR1 SNHLY and CDR2 FYNNEI. The V end lost 5 bases, the J end lost 4 bases, and 17 bases lay between the germline ends. This CDR3 has 15 residues. The DNA of the CDR3 is TGTGCCAGCAGTCGAACCGGGGAGGCCGGCACTGAAGCTTTCTTT. Its translation: CASSRTGEAGTEAFF.

In DNA form, the CDR3 reads TGTGCCAGCAGTTTTAGGCAGGGGGGAAATGGCTACACCTTC. The encoded protein is CASSFRQGGNGYTF. The chain links TRBV27 to TRBJ1-2; 7 nucleotides agree with TRBD1. Germline V gives CDR1 MNHEY, CDR2 SMNVEV (reference sequence). The J segment lost 6 bases and the V segment lost 3 bases, leaving 7 bases of the junction unmatched. The CDR3 is made up of 14 amino acids.

This clone was counted a few times. The chain has TRBV27 and TRBJ1-2; TRBD1 matches 8 bases. After removal of 1 base from V and 5 bases from J, the junction contained 6 bases not matched to a gene. The CDR3 consists of 15 residues. Germline CDR1 reads MNHEY; CDR2 reads SMNVEV (reference sequence). The CDR3 sequence: CASSLWGTGQYGYTF. The DNA for the CDR3 is TGTGCCAGCAGTTTATGGGGGACAGGTCAGTATGGCTACACCTTC.

The J gene is TRBJ2-1, the V gene TRBV19, with 10 bases matching TRBD2. The CDR3 loop spans 18 amino acids. After removal of 7 bases from V and 3 bases from J, the junction contained 15 bases not matched to a gene. Germline V CDR1 and CDR2: LNHDA, SQIVND (reference sequence). CDR3 loop: CASTRRLLAGGFYNEQFF. For the CDR3, the DNA is TGTGCCAGTACCCGAAGACTGTTAGCGGGGGGCTTCTACAATGAGCAGTTCTTC.

The V call is TRBV6-5, the J call TRBJ2-5, with 7 positions matching TRBD2. Germline V gene sequence: CDR1 MNHEY, CDR2 SVGAGI. The V segment lost 4 bases and the J segment 1 base; nucleotides outside the gene matches: 9. The CDR3 totals 16 residues. DNA for the CDR3: TGTGCCAGCAGTTCCCCGACTGGGGGGGGCCAAGAGACCCAGTACTTC. Amino acid sequence: CASSSPTGGGQETQYF.

The rearrangement uses TRBV11-3 and TRBJ2-1; the match to TRBD1 covers 8 bases. J was trimmed by 3 bases and V by 5 bases; bases with no gene match: 6. This CDR3 is 15 amino acids long. CDR1 and CDR2 from the germline V gene are SGHNT and YENEEA. The CDR3 DNA reads as TGTGCCAGCAGCCAGGGCGGACAGGGCTACAATGAGCAGTTCTTC. As protein: CASSQGGQGYNEQFF.

The J gene is TRBJ1-2, the V gene TRBV7-9; tentative D call: TRBD1 (6 bases). V shed 5 bases and J shed 8 bases, with 18 bases lying between them. The CDR3 is made up of 14 amino acids. Germline CDR1 reads SEHNR; CDR2 reads FQNEAQ (reference sequence). This CDR3 reads CASSPDRGAQGYTF. The CDR3 DNA sequence: TGTGCCAGCAGCCCGGACCGGGGGGCGCAAGGCTACACCTTC.